This TCR beta chain emerged from a study of memory CD4+ T cells and cytomegalovirus serostatus. Study-level findings and limits: About 40% of the roughly 160 known CMV-associated TCRbeta sequences appeared in CD4+ memory.

Single viable CD3+CD4+CD8-CD45RO+ cells were sorted as the memory CD4+ T cells. Donors' CMV status reflects serum IgG against pp150, pp28, p38, p52. After thawing, CD4+ T cells were positively selected. This CDR3 is built from 16 residues. V lost 1 base, J lost 1 base, and 14 bases lay in between. CDR1 and CDR2 (germline): SGHRS, YFSETQ. TCRdb's table, derived via immunoSEQ multiplex PCR, lists solely in-frame clones and lacks some. The data hold roughly 50,000 clones, with around 80% observed a single time. As regards this clone: What it binds is not known.

This sequence originates from an adult in good health and CMV-seronegative. This sequence joins TRBV5-1 and TRBJ1-1, with unresolved D. The specimen was memory CD4+ T cells from blood. In DNA form, the CDR3 reads TGCGCCAGCAGCTTGCAACCGGGGAAGGCGAACACTGAAGCTTTCTTT. Its protein product is CASSLQPGKANTEAFF.